These 20 T cell receptor beta chains were all obtained from the same sample, sequenced in a study of T-cell reconstitution after alpha-beta-depleted transplantation in children. Unique molecular identifiers were used in preparing the TCRbeta library. TCRdb ran MiXCR on the PCR reads and lists one entry per CDR3 protein. This sample yields about 500,000 distinct CDR3 sequences, of which 30% to 35% are seen a single time; 2% to 3% belongs to the top ten. Sample: PBMCs from the stem cell graft donor, taken from the stem cell graft. The receptors were sampled from a human donor who donated a stem cell graft to a child with aplastic anemia.

This chain uses TRBV29-1 with TRBJ2-1; no reliable D call. This CDR3 is built from 11 residues. From germline, CDR1 is SQVTM and CDR2 ANQGSEA. The CDR3 region has the DNA TGCAGAACAGTATTCAGGAATGAGCAGTTCTTC. Protein sequence: CRTVFRNEQFF.

This clonotype was counted a few times. The genes are TRBV7-2 and TRBJ2-7; D not certain. The germline CDR1 and CDR2 sequences are SGHTA and FQGNSA. CDR3 size: 13 residues. Trimming took 4 bases from V and 6 from J, leaving 13 bases between them. CDR3 protein: CASSSHPSVEQYV. Written as DNA, the CDR3 is TGTGCCAGCAGCTCCCACCCCAGTGTCGAGCAGTACGTC.

The gene calls are TRBV9 and TRBJ2-2, with 13 bases identical to TRBD2. With 5 bases clipped from V and 5 bases from J, the junction kept 6 bases outside the gene matches. Germline CDR1 SGDLS, CDR2 YYNGEE. CDR3 length equals 16 residues. The CDR3 DNA follows: TGTGCCAGCAGTGAAACGGGACTAGCGGGAACCGGGGAGCTGTTTTTT. It yields the protein CASSETGLAGTGELFF.

This chain connects TRBV29-1 to TRBJ1-1, with D possibly TRBD1 on 5 matching bases. Germline V gives CDR1 SQVTM, CDR2 ANQGSEA. This CDR3 is built from 13 residues. V was clipped by 8 bases and J by 5 bases, with 18 bases between them. The CDR3 loop reads CSWGSSAGTEAFF. For the CDR3, the DNA is TGCAGCTGGGGGTCCTCGGCGGGAACTGAAGCTTTCTTT.

In its sample, this clonotype was seen a few times. The V and J genes are TRBV5-1 and TRBJ1-1; possibly TRBD1 for D (5 bases). The V end was cut by 1 base, the J end by 11 bases, with 18 bases between. The CDR3 extends over 14 amino acids. Germline V lookup: CDR1 SGHRS, CDR2 YFSETQ. CDR3 amino acids: CASSLSSGSNRAFF. In DNA form, the CDR3 reads TGCGCCAGCAGCTTGAGTTCCGGGTCCAACAGGGCTTTCTTT.

The chain uses TRBV6-2 or TRBV6-3 and TRBJ2-5, with 10 nucleotides matching TRBD2. The length of the CDR3 is 18 residues. J lost 3 bases, V lost 8 bases, and 18 bases had no gene match. Germline loops: CDR1 MNHEY, CDR2 SVGEGT. CDR3 amino acids: CASGRPRWGLAGEETQYF. In nucleotides, the CDR3 is TGTGCCAGCGGTCGTCCTCGTTGGGGGCTAGCGGGAGAAGAGACCCAGTACTTC.

This clonotype was seen more than once but under ten times. The rearrangement links TRBV7-2 to TRBJ2-7, with 9 bases identical to TRBD2. J was trimmed by 9 bases and V by 0 bases; bases with no gene match: 6. In germline, CDR1 is SGHTA, CDR2 FQGNSA. The CDR3 extends over 14 amino acids. The CDR3 region is CASSLAREGSPQYF. DNA of the CDR3: TGTGCCAGCAGCTTAGCGCGGGAGGGGAGTCCGCAGTACTTC.

The chain is built from TRBV7-3 and TRBJ1-2; tentative D call: TRBD1 (5 bases). Trimming took off 2 bases at V and 2 bases at J, with 12 bases between the two ends. The CDR3 covers 15 residues. Germline V CDR1 and CDR2: SGHTA, FQGTGA. The CDR3 DNA reads TGTGCCAGCAGCTTAGCCGGGACGGTAAACTATGGCTACACCTTC. This encodes CASSLAGTVNYGYTF.

This clonotype was counted between two and nine times. The DNA for the CDR3 is TGCAGTGCCATCTTAAGGCGGGGCACAGATACGCAGTATTTT. Amino acid sequence: CSAILRRGTDTQYF. The chain employs TRBV20-1 and TRBJ2-3, with D tentatively TRBD2 (5 bases). The CDR3 is 14 residues long. Trimming removed 6 bases at V and 1 base at J, with 14 bases between. Germline V gives CDR1 DFQATT, CDR2 SNEGSKA (reference sequence).

This clonotype was recorded a few times. This chain joins TRBV20-1 and TRBJ2-1, with 8 nucleotides matching TRBD2. Unmatched junction bases numbered 1, after V lost 2 bases and J lost 10 bases. The CDR3 length is 11 residues. Germline V gene data show CDR1 as DFQATT and CDR2 as SNEGSKA (reference sequence). CDR3: CSARSSGEQFF. CDR3 sequence (DNA): TGCAGTGCTAGATCTAGCGGGGAGCAGTTCTTC.

J is TRBJ1-4 and V is TRBV12-3 or TRBV12-4; D not certain. CDR3 size: 14 residues. V was clipped by 3 bases and J by 8 bases, with 13 bases between them. The CDR3 DNA is TGTGCCAGCAGTTTGGCCCACAACAACGAAAAACTGTTTTTT. Residues: CASSLAHNNEKLFF.

J is TRBJ1-5 and V is TRBV19; D is undetermined. The CDR3 consists of 17 residues. Germline CDR1 reads LNHDA; CDR2 reads SQIVND (reference sequence). The ends were cut back, 3 bases at V and 7 bases at J, with 22 bases in the middle. CDR3 in amino acids: CASSIRTLTASPQPQHF. The DNA of the CDR3 is TGTGCCAGTAGTATCCGTACCCTGACGGCTAGTCCACAGCCCCAGCATTTT.

This clonotype showed up just a few times. The chain uses TRBV5-1 and TRBJ2-7, with 7 bases matching TRBD1. V shed 0 bases, J shed 4 bases, and the junction held 7 bases outside the gene matches. Germline V CDR1 and CDR2: SGHRS, YFSETQ. The CDR3 contains 15 residues. CDR3 coding DNA: TGCGCCAGCAGCTTGGAACAGGGGTCGAAATACGAGCAGTACTTC. This gives the protein CASSLEQGSKYEQYF.

V gene TRBV5-6 combines with J gene TRBJ2-2; D remains unclear. Germline V CDR1 and CDR2: SGHDT, YYEEEE. The CDR3 runs to 14 residues. V was cut by 4 bases and J by 0 bases, with 7 bases left in between. Here the CDR3 DNA reads TGTGCCAGCAGCGCCGGACCGAACACCGGGGAGCTGTTTTTT. This codes for CASSAGPNTGELFF.

This clonotype was detected only a few times. This sequence joins TRBV20-1 and TRBJ1-5; no firm D call. Germline CDR1 is DFQATT and CDR2 is SNEGSKA (reference sequence). The CDR3 totals 15 residues. V was clipped by 5 bases and J by 0 bases, with 14 bases between them. The CDR3 DNA follows: TGCAGTGCTCGGGCCGGGCCAGCTAGCAATCAGCCCCAGCATTTT. This translates into CSARAGPASNQPQHF.

This chain links TRBV29-1 with TRBJ2-1; 14 nucleotides line up with TRBD2. CDR1 and CDR2 from the germline V gene are SQVTM and ANQGSEA. V lost 1 base to trimming and J lost 2 bases; unmatched junction nucleotides: 13. The CDR3 sequence is 20 residues long. This CDR3 reads CSVEVAPGLAGVRTYNEQFF. The CDR3, as DNA: TGCAGCGTTGAAGTTGCACCGGGACTAGCGGGAGTTCGCACCTACAATGAGCAGTTCTTC.

The CDR3 nucleotides are TGTGCCAGCTCACGAGACAGGGGACATAATGAAAAACTGTTTTTT. Its protein product is CASSRDRGHNEKLFF. The chain is built from TRBV18 and TRBJ1-4, with TRBD1 matching 8 bases. The CDR3 totals 15 residues. Unmatched junction bases numbered 5, after V lost 4 bases and J lost 4 bases. The germline V gene encodes CDR1 KGHSH and CDR2 LQKENI.

This clonotype was detected only a few times. The J gene is TRBJ2-5, the V gene TRBV11-3; 13 nucleotides match TRBD2. The length of the CDR3 is 15 residues. With V trimmed by 5 bases and J by 4 bases, 4 bases remained unmatched. CDR1 and CDR2 from the germline V gene are SGHNT and YENEEA. The CDR3 is CASSPTSGGRETQYF. The CDR3, as DNA: TGTGCCAGCAGCCCGACTAGCGGGGGGAGAGAGACCCAGTACTTC.

V is TRBV6-6 and J is TRBJ1-2; possibly TRBD1 for D (5 bases). Trimming took off 5 bases at V and 5 bases at J, with 9 bases between the two ends. Germline CDR1 and CDR2: MNHNY and SVGAGI (reference sequence). This CDR3 has 12 amino acids. The CDR3 DNA follows: TGTGCCAGCAGTCAGGGAAGGTATGGCTACACCTTC. This encodes CASSQGRYGYTF.

The chain carries TRBV6-2 or TRBV6-3 and TRBJ2-3; the match to TRBD2 covers 14 bases. V lost 6 bases and J lost 0; bases outside the gene matches: 8. This CDR3 has 18 residues. CDR1 MNHEY and CDR2 SVGEGT come from the germline V gene. The CDR3 nucleotides are TGTGCCAGCAGCCCGGGACTAGCGGGAGACTTTAGCACAGATACGCAGTATTTT. Amino acid sequence: CASSPGLAGDFSTDTQYF.